The source of this TCR beta chain is a study of blood T cell repertoires in COVID-19. Study at large: COVID-19 samples from acute and convalescent phases originated in the United States, Italy and Spain.

The CDR3 extends over 14 amino acids. V was clipped by 2 bases and J by 9 bases, with 14 bases between them. Germline loops: CDR1 PRHDT, CDR2 FYEKMQ (reference sequence). The method was immunoSEQ multiplex PCR; TCRdb's version includes in-frame clones alone and lacks a portion of them. The sample lists 150,000 to 200,000 clones; approximately 84% were seen once. The sequencing input was peripheral blood. This TCR came from a man aged 40-49 years who had recovered from COVID-19. The rearrangement links TRBV13 to TRBJ2-1; weak D call: TRBD2 (6 bases). Here the CDR3 reads CASSLPSASGEQFF. The CDR3 nucleotides read TGTGCCAGCAGCTTACCTAGCGCCTCGGGTGAGCAGTTCTTC.